This T cell receptor (beta chain) was documented in a study of T cell repertoires in cytomegalovirus infection. On the study more broadly: Indicated by public TCR beta signatures were CMV infection and matching HLA type. Regarding the study as a whole: The ex vivo response showed dominance by HLA-C-restricted CMV-specific TCR beta clonotypes. Pooled public TCR beta family frequency picked out CMV carriers with the relevant HLA.

Of note for this clonotype: What it binds is not known.

The CDR3 spans 15 residues. Germline values: CDR1 LNHDA, CDR2 SQIVND (reference sequence). V shed 5 bases, J shed 5 bases, and the junction held 9 bases outside the gene matches. TCRdb independently ran MiXCR on the reads; one entry per CDR3 protein. The sample includes a few hundred thousand distinct CDR3 sequences, 17% of them seen just once. V and J are TRBV19 and TRBJ2-3; 8 bases align to TRBD1. Material for sequencing was CD8+ T cells from PBMCs. The sequence derives from a human donor in good health (CMV status not recorded). Some clones in this sample may be carry-over from other donors' samples. CDR3 DNA sequence: TGTGCCAGTAGTTTTCGGACAGGGCTCGGAGATACGCAGTATTTT. Its protein is CASSFRTGLGDTQYF.